The next 15 T cell receptor beta chains were all read from a single sample in a study of OX40 agonist ivuxolimab in advanced cancers. Repertoires were generated with immunoSEQ multiplex PCR, while TCRdb's copy carries only in-frame clones and drops some. This table has roughly 30,000 clones, around 74% appearing once. Specimen: CD4+ or CD8+ T cells sorted from blood, collected in a trial of the OX40 agonist ivuxolimab. The source is an adult with an advanced solid tumor such as melanoma, head and neck, liver or kidney cancer.

The chain is built from TRBV6-1 and TRBJ2-1, with D unclear. The CDR3 sequence is 17 residues long. Trimming left V 2 bases short and J 3 bases short, with 17 bases between. Germline values: CDR1 MNHNS, CDR2 SASEGT. CDR3 nucleotides: TGTGCCAGCAGTGAATATGACGCATATTCGATCTACAATGAGCAGTTCTTC. Its translation: CASSEYDAYSIYNEQFF.

This clone was observed a few times. The chain uses TRBV5-6 and TRBJ2-5; possibly TRBD1 for D (6 bases). V lost 4 bases, J lost 1 base, and 26 bases lay in between. The CDR3 has 19 amino acids. Germline V gene sequence: CDR1 SGHDT, CDR2 YYEEEE. In DNA, the CDR3 is TGTGCCAGCAGCGCGAAGGCGTCCGGACAGCGACATTTCCAAGAGACCCAGTACTTC. It specifies CASSAKASGQRHFQETQYF.

This chain links TRBV18 with TRBJ1-3; a weak D match, TRBD1 (5 bases). Trimming shortened V by 4 bases and J by 0 bases, and 10 bases separated the two germline ends. The CDR3 consists of 15 residues. Germline lookup yields CDR1 KGHSH and CDR2 LQKENI. The DNA of the CDR3 is TGTGCCAGCTCACATACAGGCGACTCTGGAAACACCATATATTTT. It encodes CASSHTGDSGNTIYF.

This clone was observed once. V is TRBV27 and J is TRBJ1-5, with D unclear. Germline-derived CDR1 and CDR2 are MNHEY and SMNVEV (reference sequence). Trimming stripped 5 bases from V and 4 bases from J, with 9 bases between. This CDR3 is built from 13 residues. The CDR3 region has the DNA TGTGCCAGCAGTCTTCACTGGAATCAGCCCCAGCATTTT. This codes for CASSLHWNQPQHF.

The chain links TRBV5-1 to TRBJ1-1; TRBD1 aligns across 7 bases. The J segment lost 5 bases and the V segment lost 4 bases, leaving 5 bases of the junction unmatched. The CDR3 spans 13 residues. Per the germline V gene, CDR1 is SGHRS and CDR2 is YFSETQ. The CDR3 region is CASSPGGRTEAFF. The CDR3 DNA follows: TGCGCCAGCAGCCCAGGGGGAAGGACTGAAGCTTTCTTT.

The chain recombines TRBV5-1 with TRBJ2-3; 11 positions match TRBD2. Germline CDR1 SGHRS, CDR2 YFSETQ. The CDR3 runs 14 residues. Trimming took 5 bases from V and 4 from J; bases not matched to a gene: 3. CDR3 sequence (DNA): TGCGCCAGCAGTCTTAGCGGGGGGGCAGATACGCAGTATTTT. Amino acids: CASSLSGGADTQYF.

This chain joins TRBV6-6 and TRBJ1-4, with TRBD1 matching 8 bases. Germline V gene lookup returns CDR1 MNHNY and CDR2 SVGAGI (reference sequence). The CDR3 is 13 residues long. With 7 bases clipped from V and 4 bases from J, the junction kept 2 bases outside the gene matches. The CDR3 DNA reads TGTGCCAGCAAAGGACAGGGTAATGAAAAACTGTTTTTT. Amino acid sequence: CASKGQGNEKLFF.

The CDR3 DNA sequence: TGTGCCAGCAGCTTGCAAGGTCCCTACGAGCAGTACTTC. Translating it yields CASSLQGPYEQYF. This chain connects TRBV4-2 to TRBJ2-7, with no clear D. V lost 5 bases, J lost 2 bases, and 10 bases lay in between. The CDR3 has 13 residues. Germline assignment: CDR1 LGHNA and CDR2 YNFKEQ.

In this sample, this clone turned up once. J is TRBJ2-3 and V is TRBV29-1; D might be TRBD2 (7 bases). V was cut by 2 bases and J by 4 bases, with 13 bases left in between. This CDR3 comprises 14 residues. Germline V gene data show CDR1 as SQVTM and CDR2 as ANQGSEA. This CDR3 is CSVERGGRADTQYF. The CDR3 coding sequence is TGCAGCGTTGAAAGGGGGGGGAGGGCAGATACGCAGTATTTT.

This sequence joins TRBV5-1 and TRBJ1-2; D gene ambiguous. Germline CDR1 reads SGHRS; CDR2 reads YFSETQ. V lost 0 bases, J lost 5 bases, and 17 bases lay in between. This CDR3 has 16 residues. The CDR3 sequence is CASSLDGTLFGYGYTF. The CDR3 DNA reads as TGCGCCAGCAGCTTGGACGGCACCCTGTTCGGGTATGGCTACACCTTC.

A word on this clone: This sample includes further DNA sequences coding for the same CDR3. The chain recombines TRBV9 with TRBJ2-3; D unresolved. Germline V gene data show CDR1 as SGDLS and CDR2 as YYNGEE. CDR3 size: 14 residues. Trimming took off 0 bases at V and 3 bases at J, with 8 bases between the two ends. The CDR3 loop reads CASSVDGVTDTQYF. The CDR3 DNA reads as TGTGCCAGCAGCGTAGATGGGGTAACAGATACGCAGTATTTT. Using reference TRBV9 and TRBJ2-3 for the parts outside the CDR3, the full variable domain is DSGVTQTPKHLITATGQRVTLRCSPRSGDLSVYWYQQSLDQGLQFLIQYYNGEERAKGNILERFSAQQFPDLHSELNLSSLELGDSALYFCASSVDGVTDTQYFGPGTRLTVL.

This clone was observed at least ten times. The rearrangement uses TRBV29-1 and TRBJ1-2, with 10 nucleotides matching TRBD1. CDR1 is SQVTM, CDR2 ANQGSEA, per germline. The CDR3 contains 13 residues. Trimming removed 7 bases from V and 5 bases from J; junction bases left unmatched: 7. CDR3 nucleotides: TGCAGCGCCGACAGGGGGCGGATTTATGGCTACACCTTC. Translated: CSADRGRIYGYTF.

This clone was counted a few times. The rearrangement uses TRBV12-5 and TRBJ1-3; D is possibly TRBD1 (5 bases). V was trimmed by 3 bases and J by 2 bases, leaving 11 bases between them. Germline V gene lookup returns CDR1 LGHNT and CDR2 FRNRAP. The CDR3 runs 15 residues. The CDR3 here is CASGLGEKAGNTIYF. Here the CDR3 DNA reads TGTGCTAGTGGTTTAGGGGAAAAGGCTGGAAACACCATATATTTT.

The V gene is TRBV2, the J gene TRBJ1-5; 8 nucleotides match TRBD1. CDR1 SNHLY and CDR2 FYNNEI come from the germline V gene. This CDR3 is built from 15 residues. V lost 3 bases and J lost 5; bases outside the gene matches: 6. DNA for the CDR3: TGTGCCAGCAGTGATGGGCAGGGGGCTTATCAGCCCCAGCATTTT. It is translated as CASSDGQGAYQPQHF.

Concerning this clone: At the DNA level, this CDR3 is encoded by other sequences in the same sample as well. This sequence joins TRBV27 and TRBJ1-2; D unresolved. Trimming cost V 5 bases and J 5 bases, with 9 bases left between them. This CDR3 contains 12 residues. CDR1 and CDR2 (germline): MNHEY, SMNVEV (reference sequence). CDR3 region: CASSLDGYGYTF. CDR3 in DNA: TGTGCCAGCAGTCTAGACGGATATGGCTACACCTTC.